Below are 26 T cell receptor beta chains sequenced from a single sample in a study of early T cells in non-severe SARS-CoV-2 infection (dated by TCRdb to the early 2020s). Library preparation used 5' RACE. The run used a NextSeq 500. Using fastp at Q25 and MiXCR, TCRdb reprocessed the public reads and kept productive beta chains. Rows merge per CDR3 protein into single entries with the most common DNA and genes. Within this sample are approximately 19,000 distinct CDR3 sequences, with roughly 5.1% of them counted one time only. The ten largest account for 5.5% to 8% of the sample. Material: whole blood. These receptors originate from an adult who was a healthcare worker with PCR-confirmed SARS-CoV-2 infection or an uninfected control (not recorded which).

This clonotype is medium-sized. The chain employs TRBV6-4 and TRBJ2-3; 11 nucleotides match TRBD2. After removal of 6 bases from V and 5 bases from J, the junction contained 7 bases not matched to a gene. The CDR3 spans 15 residues. The germline CDR1 and CDR2 sequences are MRHNA and SNTAGT. CDR3 DNA sequence: TGTGCCAGCAGAGAACTAGCGGGAGACGTAGATACGCAGTATTTT. Translation: CASRELAGDVDTQYF.

This clonotype was counted many times. V and J are TRBV5-6 and TRBJ2-1; D uncertain. This CDR3 has 15 residues. V was cut by 0 bases and J by 0 bases, with 7 bases left in between. Germline CDR1 is SGHDT and CDR2 is YYEEEE. This CDR3 is CASSLGVISYNEQFF. CDR3 DNA sequence: TGTGCCAGCAGCTTGGGGGTTATCTCCTACAATGAGCAGTTCTTC.

At least ten counts were recorded for this clonotype. V usage is TRBV7-3 and J usage is TRBJ1-2; D may be TRBD1 (6 bases). Looked up from germline, CDR1 is SGHTA and CDR2 is FQGTGA. V was trimmed by 0 bases and J by 3 bases, leaving 8 bases between them. CDR3 length: 14 residues. The CDR3: CASSLTGGDYGYTF. CDR3 sequence (DNA): TGTGCCAGCAGCTTAACCGGGGGCGACTATGGCTACACCTTC. Using reference TRBV7-3 and TRBJ1-2 for the parts outside the CDR3, the full variable domain is GAGVSQTPSNKVTEKGKYVELRCDPISGHTALYWYRQSLGQGPEFLIYFQGTGAADDSGLPNDRFFAVRPEGSVSTLKIQRTERGDSAVYLCASSLTGGDYGYTFGSGTRLTVV.

This clonotype was seen many times. This chain links TRBV7-3 with TRBJ2-5; 7 nucleotides agree with TRBD1. Looked up from germline, CDR1 is SGHTA and CDR2 is FQGTGA. With V trimmed by 5 bases and J by 3 bases, 6 bases remained unmatched. The CDR3 consists of 14 residues. Here the CDR3 reads CASSPTGQKETQYF. The DNA of the CDR3 is TGTGCCAGCAGCCCGACAGGGCAGAAAGAGACCCAGTACTTC.

In this sample, this clonotype turned up many times. The chain uses TRBV20-1 and TRBJ1-2; D call uncertain. The V and J ends lost 0 bases and 2 bases respectively, with 10 bases between them. CDR3 length: 14 residues. Germline-derived CDR1 and CDR2 are DFQATT and SNEGSKA (reference sequence). The CDR3 sequence: CSAREGYSNYGYTF. CDR3 DNA: TGCAGTGCTAGAGAAGGTTATTCAAACTATGGCTACACCTTC.

This clonotype has a count of ten or more. The V call is TRBV4-1, the J call TRBJ2-1; 8 nucleotides align to TRBD2. This CDR3 spans 18 amino acids. Losses at the gene ends were 1 base for V and 6 bases for J; bases not matched to a gene: 14. From germline, CDR1 is MGHRA and CDR2 YSYEKL. CDR3: CASSQVLRGFSGANEQFF. CDR3 coding DNA: TGCGCCAGCAGCCAAGTCCTGCGCGGGTTTAGCGGGGCCAATGAGCAGTTCTTC.

This clonotype showed up many times. The V and J genes are TRBV20-1 and TRBJ2-7; 7 bases align to TRBD1. This CDR3 has 14 residues. CDR1 and CDR2 from the germline V gene are DFQATT and SNEGSKA (reference sequence). After removal of 1 base from V and 2 bases from J, the junction contained 5 bases not matched to a gene. The CDR3 DNA is TGCAGTGCTAGAGGGGGGACAGTTACCTACGAGCAGTACTTC. Its protein product is CSARGGTVTYEQYF.

This clonotype is medium-sized (0.01 to 0.1%) by share. V is TRBV14 and J is TRBJ2-7, with D uncertain. V lost 3 bases and J lost 2, with 5 bases in between. This CDR3 region has 12 residues. The germline gives CDR1 SGHDN, CDR2 FVKESK. CDR3 bases: TGTGCCAGCAGCCAGACTGCCTACGAGCAGTACTTC. The encoded protein is CASSQTAYEQYF. Filled out from reference TRBV14 and TRBJ2-7, the complete variable domain reads EAGVTQFPSHSVIEKGQTVTLRCDPISGHDNLYWYRRVMGKEIKFLLHFVKESKQDESGMPNNRFLAERTGGTYSTLKVQPAELEDSGVYFCASSQTAYEQYFGPGTRLTVT.

This clonotype was detected ten times or more. V usage is TRBV4-3 and J usage is TRBJ2-3; D not certain. This CDR3 is 16 amino acids long. V was pared by 0 bases and J by 6 bases, with 16 bases between. CDR1 and CDR2 from the germline V gene are LGHNA and YSLEER. Here the CDR3 reads CASSQDYSTGEDTQYF. In DNA form, the CDR3 reads TGCGCCAGCAGCCAAGATTATTCCACCGGTGAGGATACGCAGTATTTT.

Ten or more counts support this clonotype. The chain combines TRBV19 with TRBJ2-1; D could derive from TRBD1 or TRBD2 (5 bases each). Looked up from germline, CDR1 is LNHDA and CDR2 is SQIVND (reference sequence). The CDR3 has 15 residues. V lost 3 bases and J lost 2, with 11 bases in between. This chain's CDR3 is CASSIRDAAYNEQFF. The CDR3 DNA follows: TGTGCCAGTAGTATCCGGGACGCGGCCTACAATGAGCAGTTCTTC.

By frequency in the sample, this clonotype is medium-sized. The chain recombines TRBV11-3 with TRBJ1-1, with unresolved D. The germline V gene encodes CDR1 SGHNT and CDR2 YENEEA. Trimming pared 1 base from V and 0 bases from J, leaving 9 bases between. The CDR3 runs to 15 residues. The CDR3 DNA reads as TGTGCCAGCAGCTTAGTAGCAGAGGTGAACACTGAAGCTTTCTTT. This sequence encodes CASSLVAEVNTEAFF.

This clonotype was observed many times. The CDR3 loop is CSARGGRSLAYNEQFF. CDR3 bases: TGCAGTGCTAGAGGAGGGAGAAGTCTAGCCTACAATGAGCAGTTCTTC. The genes are TRBV20-1 and TRBJ2-1; weak D call: TRBD2 (5 bases). This CDR3 contains 16 residues. V lost 1 base to trimming and J lost 2 bases, with 15 bases between them. The germline V gene encodes CDR1 DFQATT and CDR2 SNEGSKA (reference sequence).

This clonotype is medium-sized (0.01 to 0.1%) within its sample. This chain uses TRBV27 with TRBJ2-7, with D possibly being TRBD2 (6 bases). The CDR3 contains 13 residues. Trimming left V 3 bases short and J 9 bases short, with 15 bases between. Germline CDR1 is MNHEY and CDR2 is SMNVEV (reference sequence). The CDR3 coding sequence is TGTGCCAGCAGTTTGGGTGAGGGAGGATCGCAGTACTTC. Translated: CASSLGEGGSQYF.

This clonotype was detected many times. V and J are TRBV4-3 and TRBJ1-6; weak D call: TRBD1 (5 bases). The germline V gene encodes CDR1 LGHNA and CDR2 YSLEER. V was trimmed by 4 bases and J by 14 bases, leaving 15 bases between them. The CDR3 loop spans 13 amino acids. The CDR3 spells CASSLRGAGTLHF. The DNA for the CDR3 is TGCGCCAGCAGCCTGCGGGGCGCGGGAACCCTCCACTTT.

The V call is TRBV6-5, the J call TRBJ2-7; a weak D match, TRBD1 (6 bases). The germline V gene encodes CDR1 MNHEY and CDR2 SVGAGI. Trimming left V 11 bases short and J 0 bases short, with 20 bases between. This CDR3 has 15 amino acids. DNA for the CDR3: TGTGCCTCCAGACCCTCCGGACAGCGCTCCTACGAGCAGTACTTC. Translating gives CASRPSGQRSYEQYF.

This clonotype was counted many times. V and J are TRBV9 and TRBJ1-1; D is ambiguous. Deletions cut 0 bases from V and 2 bases from J, with 5 bases between. CDR3 size: 13 residues. The germline V gene encodes CDR1 SGDLS and CDR2 YYNGEE. This CDR3 reads CASSVGSNTEAFF. The CDR3 nucleotides are TGTGCCAGCAGCGTAGGGAGTAACACTGAAGCTTTCTTT.

This clonotype was seen ten or more times. The chain combines TRBV28 with TRBJ2-5; no clear D gene. The germline gives CDR1 MDHEN, CDR2 SYDVKM. V was cut by 5 bases and J by 3 bases, with 10 bases left in between. There are 13 residues in the CDR3. In nucleotides, the CDR3 is TGTGCCAGCAGTGGAGCAGTGAAAGAGACCCAGTACTTC. Encoded protein: CASSGAVKETQYF.

This clonotype was seen many times. The chain is built from TRBV6-5 and TRBJ2-2; 7 bases align to TRBD2. The junction had 7 bases not matched to a gene; V was cut back by 6 bases and J by 6 bases. Germline assignment: CDR1 MNHEY and CDR2 SVGAGI. This CDR3 is 14 amino acids long. This chain's CDR3 is CASSGGRGPGELFF. CDR3 DNA: TGTGCCAGCAGCGGGGGGAGAGGACCCGGGGAGCTGTTTTTT.

This clonotype was observed at least ten times. The rearrangement uses TRBV11-3 and TRBJ2-3, with D maybe TRBD1 (7 bases). The germline V and J ends were trimmed by 4 bases and 0 bases, with 11 bases remaining between them. Germline V gene sequence: CDR1 SGHNT, CDR2 YENEEA. This CDR3 is 15 amino acids long. For the CDR3, the DNA is TGTGCCAGCAGCTCAGGGGGGACTAGCACAGATACGCAGTATTTT. It yields the protein CASSSGGTSTDTQYF.

The chain joins TRBV7-6 to TRBJ2-7; 9 bases agree with TRBD1. This CDR3 contains 15 residues. V lost 8 bases and J lost 1; bases outside the gene matches: 9. The germline V gene has CDR1 SGHVS and CDR2 FNYEAQ. CDR3 loop: CASSTRTGDSYEQYF. CDR3 DNA: TGTGCCAGCTCGACCCGGACAGGGGATTCCTACGAGCAGTACTTC.

In this sample, this clonotype is medium-sized. The chain carries TRBV15 and TRBJ2-1; D not certain. The CDR3 runs 16 residues. Trimming left V 0 bases short and J 7 bases short, with 16 bases between. Germline V gene sequence: CDR1 LNHNV, CDR2 YYDKDF (reference sequence). This CDR3 reads CATSRDPPAAGNEQFF. DNA for the CDR3: TGTGCCACCAGCAGAGACCCACCCGCCGCCGGGAATGAGCAGTTCTTC.

At least ten counts were recorded for this clonotype. The chain is built from TRBV28 and TRBJ1-4; unclear D gene. Germline V gene data show CDR1 as MDHEN and CDR2 as SYDVKM. The CDR3 has 13 amino acids. V dropped 7 bases and J dropped 17 bases, with 23 bases sitting between them. The CDR3 nucleotides are TGTGCCAGCACCTTCTCTTACCCAGACCGACCATTTTTT. As protein: CASTFSYPDRPFF.

Relative to its sample, this clonotype is medium-sized. The gene calls are TRBV28 and TRBJ1-1, with a possible D match to TRBD1 (6 bases). Germline V CDR1 and CDR2: MDHEN, SYDVKM. This CDR3 has 14 amino acids. The V end was cut by 8 bases, the J end by 2 bases, with 15 bases between. CDR3: CASLKWGANTEAFF. CDR3 nucleotides: TGTGCCAGCTTGAAGTGGGGGGCCAACACTGAAGCTTTCTTT.

This clonotype has more than one count but fewer than ten. V gene TRBV19 combines with J gene TRBJ1-2; 12 positions match TRBD1. The CDR3 length is 14 residues. CDR1 and CDR2 (germline): LNHDA, SQIVND (reference sequence). V was pared by 5 bases and J by 8 bases, with 6 bases of the junction left unmatched. CDR3 sequence reads: CASSPGQGAGGYTF. CDR3 coding DNA: TGTGCCAGTAGTCCGGGACAGGGGGCAGGCGGCTACACCTTC.

This clonotype qualifies as medium-sized. This sequence joins TRBV27 and TRBJ1-2, with a weak D call TRBD1 (6 bases). Trimming shortened V by 2 bases and J by 4 bases, and 8 bases separated the two germline ends. The CDR3 sequence is 13 residues long. Germline V gene lookup returns CDR1 MNHEY and CDR2 SMNVEV (reference sequence). In nucleotides, the CDR3 is TGTGCCAGCAGTTTAGCACAGGGCTATGGCTACACCTTC. Its protein is CASSLAQGYGYTF.

This clonotype is medium-sized. The chain is built from TRBV29-1 and TRBJ1-1; possibly TRBD1 for D (6 bases). The CDR3 covers 13 residues. Germline V gene lookup returns CDR1 SQVTM and CDR2 ANQGSEA. With 4 bases removed from V and 3 bases from J, the gap between germline ends came to 12 bases. The CDR3 nucleotides read TGCAGCGTTGGGTACAGGGAGGACACTGAAGCTTTCTTT. It codes for CSVGYREDTEAFF.